This T cell receptor (beta chain) comes out of a study of response to subunit inactivated influenza vaccine listed by TCRdb under 2018. Study-wide context: To follow how T cells responded to a trivalent subunit inactivated influenza vaccine, the researchers relied on deep quantitative profiling of the T cell receptor repertoire.

The library was made by RT-PCR. TCRdb records Illumina HiSeq 2500 as the sequencer. TCRdb itself trimmed the public reads at Q25 with fastp, ran MiXCR and retained productive beta chains. All rows with the same CDR3 protein become a single entry with the most common DNA and genes. A total of more than 550,000 distinct CDR3 sequences appear in this sample, around 11% of them only once. The top ten constitute about a tenth of the sample. Paper-wide results and their limitations: According to the authors, only a limited number of new T cells may be recruited by each seasonal influenza vaccination.

The CDR3 measures 13 amino acids from cysteine to phenylalanine. CDR3 DNA only is kept here, 39 bases in frame from base 1. V sheds 4 bases and J sheds 0 bases, leaving 4 bases between their ends. Comment on this clonotype: The antigen it recognizes is unknown. Within one base of it there is no much larger clone, and no base qualities were kept.

This TCR was sampled from a middle-aged man who received an inactivated influenza vaccine. Donor details come from another sample of the same person, matched by shared clones. The source was PBMCs from blood, collected on the day of vaccination. The V and J segments used are TRBV12-3 or TRBV12-4 and TRBJ2-1; confidence is insufficient to name the D gene. The CDR3 protein is CASSWSSYNEQFF. The DNA sequence is TGTGCCAGCAGTTGGAGCTCCTACAATGAGCAGTTCTTC.